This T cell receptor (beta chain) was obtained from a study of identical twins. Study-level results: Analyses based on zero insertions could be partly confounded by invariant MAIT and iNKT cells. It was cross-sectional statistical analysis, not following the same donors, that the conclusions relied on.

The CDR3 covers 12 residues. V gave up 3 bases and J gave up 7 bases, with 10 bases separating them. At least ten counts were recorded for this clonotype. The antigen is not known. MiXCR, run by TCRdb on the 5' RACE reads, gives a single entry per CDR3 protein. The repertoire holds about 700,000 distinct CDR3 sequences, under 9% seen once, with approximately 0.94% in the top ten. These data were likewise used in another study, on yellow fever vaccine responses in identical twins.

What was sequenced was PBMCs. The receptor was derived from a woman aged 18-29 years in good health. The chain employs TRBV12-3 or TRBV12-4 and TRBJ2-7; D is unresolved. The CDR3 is CASSFAQWEQYF. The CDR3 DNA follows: TGTGCCAGCAGTTTTGCCCAGTGGGAGCAGTACTTC.